The TCR beta chain described here comes from a study of cytomegalovirus exposure and HLA in healthy donors. With respect to this clone: No antigen is known for it.

Findings of the study overall: The authors confirmed in vitro that three CMV-associated chains were specific for CMV antigens. Cytomegalovirus status was reportedly diagnosed by the classifier with high sensitivity and specificity.

Sequencing used immunoSEQ multiplex PCR; TCRdb keeps in-frame clones, though not all of them. The table lists 90,000 to 150,000 clones, roughly 88% of them singletons. Sample: PBMCs. The sequence derives from a man aged 18 to 29 in good health and CMV-seronegative.

CDR3 nucleotide sequence: TGTGCCAGTAGTATCGAGGCGGGAGTCACGACTTACGAGCAGTACTTC. Translating gives CASSIEAGVTTYEQYF. V usage is TRBV19 and J usage is TRBJ2-7; 7 nucleotides match TRBD2. V gave up 3 bases and J gave up 4 bases; unmatched junction bases: 12. CDR1 and CDR2 from the germline V gene are LNHDA and SQIVND (reference sequence). The CDR3 loop spans 16 amino acids.